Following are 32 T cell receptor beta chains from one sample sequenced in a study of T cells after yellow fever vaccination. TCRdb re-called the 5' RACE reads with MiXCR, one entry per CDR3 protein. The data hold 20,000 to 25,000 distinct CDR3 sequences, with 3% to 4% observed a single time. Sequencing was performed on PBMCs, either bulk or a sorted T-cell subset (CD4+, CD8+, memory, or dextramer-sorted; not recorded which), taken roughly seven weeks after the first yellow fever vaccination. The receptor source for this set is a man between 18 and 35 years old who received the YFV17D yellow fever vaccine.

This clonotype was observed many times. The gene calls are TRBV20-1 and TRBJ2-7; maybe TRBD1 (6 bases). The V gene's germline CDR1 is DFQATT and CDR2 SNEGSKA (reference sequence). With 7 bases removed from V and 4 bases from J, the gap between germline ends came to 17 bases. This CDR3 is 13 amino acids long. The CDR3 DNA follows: TGCAGTGTGTGGCAGGGGCTTTATTACGAGCAGTACTTC. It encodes CSVWQGLYYEQYF.

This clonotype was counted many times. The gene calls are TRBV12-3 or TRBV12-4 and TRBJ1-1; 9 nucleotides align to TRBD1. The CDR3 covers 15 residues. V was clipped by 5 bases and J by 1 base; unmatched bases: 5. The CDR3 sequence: CASSLQGARNTEAFF. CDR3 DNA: TGTGCCAGCAGTCTACAGGGGGCTCGGAACACTGAAGCTTTCTTT.

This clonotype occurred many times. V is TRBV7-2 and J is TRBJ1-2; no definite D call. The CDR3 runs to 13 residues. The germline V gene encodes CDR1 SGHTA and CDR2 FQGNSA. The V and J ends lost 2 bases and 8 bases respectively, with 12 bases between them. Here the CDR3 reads CASSLPARTGYTF. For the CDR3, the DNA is TGTGCCAGCAGCTTACCTGCCCGGACGGGCTACACCTTC.

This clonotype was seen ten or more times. The CDR3 here is CSVPGYTGELFF. CDR3 in DNA: TGCAGTGTTCCCGGCTACACCGGGGAGCTGTTTTTT. The V call is TRBV20-1, the J call TRBJ2-2, with unresolved D. The CDR3 runs 12 residues. Trimming cost V 7 bases and J 3 bases, with 9 bases left between them. Germline V lookup: CDR1 DFQATT, CDR2 SNEGSKA (reference sequence).

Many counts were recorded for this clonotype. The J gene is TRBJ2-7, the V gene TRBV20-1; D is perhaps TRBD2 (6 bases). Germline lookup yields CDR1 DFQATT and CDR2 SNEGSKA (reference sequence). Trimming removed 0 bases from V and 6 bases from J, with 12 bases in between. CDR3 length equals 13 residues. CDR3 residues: CSAREPGLLEQYF. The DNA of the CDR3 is TGCAGTGCTAGAGAGCCGGGACTTCTCGAGCAGTACTTC.

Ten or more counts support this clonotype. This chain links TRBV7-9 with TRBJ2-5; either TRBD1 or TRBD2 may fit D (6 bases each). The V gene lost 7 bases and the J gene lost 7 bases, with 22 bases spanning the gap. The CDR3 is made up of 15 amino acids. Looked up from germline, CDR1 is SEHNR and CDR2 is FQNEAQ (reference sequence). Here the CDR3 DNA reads TGTGCCAGCATCCTCGGGGGCAATTCTTGGGGGACCCAGTACTTC. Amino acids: CASILGGNSWGTQYF. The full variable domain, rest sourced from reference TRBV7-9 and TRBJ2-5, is DTGVSQNPRHKITKRGQNVTFRCDPISEHNRLYWYRQTLGQGPEFLTYFQNEAQLEKSRLLSDRFSAERPKGSFSTLEIQRTEQGDSAMYLCASILGGNSWGTQYFGPGTRLLVL.

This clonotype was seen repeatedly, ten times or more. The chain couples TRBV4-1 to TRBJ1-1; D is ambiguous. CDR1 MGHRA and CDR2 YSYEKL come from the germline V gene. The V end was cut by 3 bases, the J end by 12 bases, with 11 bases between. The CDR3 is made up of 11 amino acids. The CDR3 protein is CASSHFGRSFF. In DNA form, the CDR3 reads TGCGCCAGCAGCCATTTCGGACGATCTTTCTTT.

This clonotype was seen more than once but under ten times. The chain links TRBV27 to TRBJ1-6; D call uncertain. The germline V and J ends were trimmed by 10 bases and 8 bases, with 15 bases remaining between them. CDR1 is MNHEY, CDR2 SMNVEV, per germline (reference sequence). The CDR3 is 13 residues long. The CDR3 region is CAIGRRLDSPLHF. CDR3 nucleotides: TGTGCCATCGGACGACGTTTAGATTCACCCCTCCACTTT.

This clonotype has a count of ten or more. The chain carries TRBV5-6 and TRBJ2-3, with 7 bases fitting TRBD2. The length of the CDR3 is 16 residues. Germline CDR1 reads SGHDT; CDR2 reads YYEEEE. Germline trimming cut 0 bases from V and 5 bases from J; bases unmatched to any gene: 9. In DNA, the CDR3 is TGTGCCAGCAGCTTGGGAGGTGAGACTAGCCTAGATACGCAGTATTTT. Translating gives CASSLGGETSLDTQYF.

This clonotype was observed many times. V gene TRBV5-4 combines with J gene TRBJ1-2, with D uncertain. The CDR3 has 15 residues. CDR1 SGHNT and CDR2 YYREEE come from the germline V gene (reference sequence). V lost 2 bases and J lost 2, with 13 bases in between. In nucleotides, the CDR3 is TGTGCCAGCAGCTTTGGCGGGAATGCCAACTATGGCTACACCTTC. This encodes CASSFGGNANYGYTF.

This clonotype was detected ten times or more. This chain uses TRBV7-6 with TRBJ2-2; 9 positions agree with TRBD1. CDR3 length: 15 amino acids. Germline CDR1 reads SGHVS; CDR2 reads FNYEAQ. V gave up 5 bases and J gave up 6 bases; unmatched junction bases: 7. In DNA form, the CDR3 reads TGTGCCAGCAGCCCGGGACAGGGTATATCCGGGGAGCTGTTTTTT. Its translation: CASSPGQGISGELFF.

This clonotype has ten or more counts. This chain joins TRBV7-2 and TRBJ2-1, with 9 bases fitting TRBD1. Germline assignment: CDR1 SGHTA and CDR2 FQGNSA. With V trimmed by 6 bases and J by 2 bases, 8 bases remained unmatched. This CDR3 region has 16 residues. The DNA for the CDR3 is TGTGCCAGCAGACTTTCCGGGACAGGGCCCTACAATGAGCAGTTCTTC. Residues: CASRLSGTGPYNEQFF.

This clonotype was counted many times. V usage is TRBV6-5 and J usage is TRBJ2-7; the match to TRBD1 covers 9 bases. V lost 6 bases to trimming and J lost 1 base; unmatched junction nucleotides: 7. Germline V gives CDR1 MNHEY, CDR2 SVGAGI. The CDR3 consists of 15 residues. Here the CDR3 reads CASSHPGQGSYEQYF. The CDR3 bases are TGTGCCAGCAGCCACCCGGGACAGGGATCCTACGAGCAGTACTTC.

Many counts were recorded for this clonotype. The CDR3: CASSLRDTMNTEAFF. The CDR3, as DNA: TGTGCCAGCAGCCTAAGGGACACCATGAACACTGAAGCTTTCTTT. This chain connects TRBV3-1 to TRBJ1-1, with D possibly TRBD1 on 6 matching bases. Trimming took 4 bases from V and 0 from J, leaving 12 bases between them. The CDR3 sequence is 15 residues long. CDR1 LGHDT and CDR2 YNNKEL come from the germline V gene (reference sequence).

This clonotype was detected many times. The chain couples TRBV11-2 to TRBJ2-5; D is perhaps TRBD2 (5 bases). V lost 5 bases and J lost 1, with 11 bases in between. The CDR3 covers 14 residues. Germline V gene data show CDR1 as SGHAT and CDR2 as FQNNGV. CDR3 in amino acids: CASSIGLAQETQYF. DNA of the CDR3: TGTGCCAGCAGCATCGGGCTAGCCCAAGAGACCCAGTACTTC.

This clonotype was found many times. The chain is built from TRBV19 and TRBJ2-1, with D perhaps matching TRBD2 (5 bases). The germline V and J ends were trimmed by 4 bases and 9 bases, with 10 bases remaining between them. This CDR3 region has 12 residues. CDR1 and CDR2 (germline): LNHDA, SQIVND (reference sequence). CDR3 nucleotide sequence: TGTGCCAGTAGTACAGAGGGCCGTGAGCAGTTCTTC. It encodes CASSTEGREQFF.

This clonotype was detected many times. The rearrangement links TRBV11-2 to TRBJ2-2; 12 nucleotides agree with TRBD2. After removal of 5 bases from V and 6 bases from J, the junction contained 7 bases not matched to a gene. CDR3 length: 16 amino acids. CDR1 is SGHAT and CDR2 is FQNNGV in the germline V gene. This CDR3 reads CASSDRLAGEPGELFF. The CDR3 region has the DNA TGTGCCAGCAGCGACCGACTAGCGGGGGAACCCGGGGAGCTGTTTTTT. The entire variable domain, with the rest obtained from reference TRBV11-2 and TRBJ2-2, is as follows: EAGVAQSPRYKIIEKRQSVAFWCNPISGHATLYWYQQILGQGPKLLIQFQNNGVVDDSQLPKDRFSAERLKGVDSTLKIQPAKLEDSAVYLCASSDRLAGEPGELFFGEGSRLTVL.

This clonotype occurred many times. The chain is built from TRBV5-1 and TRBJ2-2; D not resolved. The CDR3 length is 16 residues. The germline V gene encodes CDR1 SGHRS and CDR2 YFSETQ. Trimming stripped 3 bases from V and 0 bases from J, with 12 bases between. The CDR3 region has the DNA TGCGCCAGCAGCTCTGCGTACGGCCCGAACACCGGGGAGCTGTTTTTT. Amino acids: CASSSAYGPNTGELFF.

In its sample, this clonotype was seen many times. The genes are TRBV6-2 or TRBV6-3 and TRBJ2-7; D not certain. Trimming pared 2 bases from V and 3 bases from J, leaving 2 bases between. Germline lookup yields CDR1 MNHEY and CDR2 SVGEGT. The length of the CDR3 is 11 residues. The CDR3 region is CASSYDYEQYF. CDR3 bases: TGTGCCAGCAGTTACGACTACGAGCAGTACTTC.

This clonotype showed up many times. The CDR3 loop reads CASTLATRVSNQPQHF. The CDR3 nucleotides read TGTGCCAGTACCCTCGCAACGAGGGTTAGCAATCAGCCCCAGCATTTT. This chain joins TRBV19 and TRBJ1-5; the D is unclear. The CDR3 has 16 amino acids. The germline gives CDR1 LNHDA, CDR2 SQIVND (reference sequence). V gave up 7 bases and J gave up 0 bases, with 16 bases separating them.

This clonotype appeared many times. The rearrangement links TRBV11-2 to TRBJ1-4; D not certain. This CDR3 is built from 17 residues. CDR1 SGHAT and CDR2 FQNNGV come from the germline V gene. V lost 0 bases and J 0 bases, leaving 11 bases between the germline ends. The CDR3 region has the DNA TGTGCCAGCAGCTTAGATAACGTAGGAGCAACTAATGAAAAACTGTTTTTT. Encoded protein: CASSLDNVGATNEKLFF.

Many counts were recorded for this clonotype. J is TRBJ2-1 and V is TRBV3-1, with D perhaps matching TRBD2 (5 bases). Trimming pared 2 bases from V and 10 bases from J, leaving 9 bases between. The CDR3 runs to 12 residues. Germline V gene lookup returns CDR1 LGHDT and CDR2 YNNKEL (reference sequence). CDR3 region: CASSQLAREQFF. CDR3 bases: TGTGCCAGCAGCCAACTAGCCAGGGAGCAGTTCTTC.

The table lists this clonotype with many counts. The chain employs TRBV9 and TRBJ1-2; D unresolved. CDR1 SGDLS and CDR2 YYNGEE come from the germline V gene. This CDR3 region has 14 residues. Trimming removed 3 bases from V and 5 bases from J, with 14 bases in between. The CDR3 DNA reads TGTGCCAGCAGCGATAGCCTAGGGTTTTATGGCTACACCTTC. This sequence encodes CASSDSLGFYGYTF. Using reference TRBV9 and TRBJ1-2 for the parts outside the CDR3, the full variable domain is DSGVTQTPKHLITATGQRVTLRCSPRSGDLSVYWYQQSLDQGLQFLIQYYNGEERAKGNILERFSAQQFPDLHSELNLSSLELGDSALYFCASSDSLGFYGYTFGSGTRLTVV.

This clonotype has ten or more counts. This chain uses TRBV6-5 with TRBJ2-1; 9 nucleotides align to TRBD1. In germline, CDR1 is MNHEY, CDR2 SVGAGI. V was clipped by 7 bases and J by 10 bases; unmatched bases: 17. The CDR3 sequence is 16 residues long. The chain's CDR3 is CASTRRPGQGSREQFF. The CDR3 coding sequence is TGTGCCAGCACCCGACGGCCGGGACAGGGCTCTCGGGAGCAGTTCTTC.

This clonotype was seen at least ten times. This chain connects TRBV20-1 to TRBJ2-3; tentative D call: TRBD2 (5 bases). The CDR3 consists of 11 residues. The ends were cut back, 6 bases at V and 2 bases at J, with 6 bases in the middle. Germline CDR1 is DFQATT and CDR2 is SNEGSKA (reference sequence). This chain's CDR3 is CSAAATDTQYF. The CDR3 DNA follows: TGCAGTGCAGCGGCCACAGATACGCAGTATTTT.

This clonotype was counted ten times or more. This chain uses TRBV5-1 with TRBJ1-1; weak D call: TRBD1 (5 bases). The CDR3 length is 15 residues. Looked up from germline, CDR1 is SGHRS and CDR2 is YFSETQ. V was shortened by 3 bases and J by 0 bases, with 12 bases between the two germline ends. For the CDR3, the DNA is TGCGCCAGCAGCTCTGCCCCGACAGTGAACACTGAAGCTTTCTTT. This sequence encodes CASSSAPTVNTEAFF.

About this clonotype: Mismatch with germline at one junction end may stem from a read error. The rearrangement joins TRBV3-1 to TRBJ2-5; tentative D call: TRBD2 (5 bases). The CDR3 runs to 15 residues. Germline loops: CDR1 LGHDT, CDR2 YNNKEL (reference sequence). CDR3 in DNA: TGTGCCTGCAGCCGCGGCCCTAACGGGAAAGAGACCCAGTACTTC. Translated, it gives CACSRGPNGKETQYF.

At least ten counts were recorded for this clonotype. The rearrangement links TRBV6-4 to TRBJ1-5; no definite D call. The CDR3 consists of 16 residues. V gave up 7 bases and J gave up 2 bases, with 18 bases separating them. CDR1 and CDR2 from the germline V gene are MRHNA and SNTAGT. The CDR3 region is CASIVFRQEGNQPQHF. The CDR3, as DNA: TGTGCCAGCATAGTATTTAGGCAGGAGGGCAATCAGCCCCAGCATTTT.

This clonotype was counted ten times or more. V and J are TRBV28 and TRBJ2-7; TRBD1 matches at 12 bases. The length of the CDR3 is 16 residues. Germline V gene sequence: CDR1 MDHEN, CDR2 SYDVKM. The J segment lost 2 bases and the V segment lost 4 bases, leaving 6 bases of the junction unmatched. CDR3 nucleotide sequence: TGTGCCAGCAGTTCACCGGGACAGGGGGCTCCCTACGAGCAGTACGTC. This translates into CASSSPGQGAPYEQYV.

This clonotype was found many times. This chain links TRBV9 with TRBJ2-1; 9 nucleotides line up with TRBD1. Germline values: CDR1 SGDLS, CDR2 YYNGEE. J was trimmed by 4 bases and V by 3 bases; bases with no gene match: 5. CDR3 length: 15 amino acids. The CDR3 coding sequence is TGTGCCAGCAGCGGCATGGGACAGGGATACAATGAGCAGTTCTTC. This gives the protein CASSGMGQGYNEQFF.

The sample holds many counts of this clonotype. The chain's CDR3 is CASSSLGATEAFF. The CDR3 DNA follows: TGTGCCAGCAGTTCATTGGGTGCCACTGAAGCTTTCTTT. The V gene is TRBV12-3 or TRBV12-4, the J gene TRBJ1-1, with D unresolved. The CDR3 length is 13 residues. Between the trimmed V and J ends, which lost 4 bases and 4 bases, there was a span of 10 bases.

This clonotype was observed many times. The CDR3 is CATSDQGGTEAFF. The CDR3 DNA reads TGTGCCACCAGTGATCAGGGGGGTACTGAAGCTTTCTTT. The J gene is TRBJ1-1, the V gene TRBV24-1; 7 bases are a match to TRBD1. This CDR3 is 13 amino acids long. Germline loops: CDR1 KGHDR, CDR2 SFDVKD. V shed 3 bases and J 5 bases; nucleotides not matched to a gene: 2.